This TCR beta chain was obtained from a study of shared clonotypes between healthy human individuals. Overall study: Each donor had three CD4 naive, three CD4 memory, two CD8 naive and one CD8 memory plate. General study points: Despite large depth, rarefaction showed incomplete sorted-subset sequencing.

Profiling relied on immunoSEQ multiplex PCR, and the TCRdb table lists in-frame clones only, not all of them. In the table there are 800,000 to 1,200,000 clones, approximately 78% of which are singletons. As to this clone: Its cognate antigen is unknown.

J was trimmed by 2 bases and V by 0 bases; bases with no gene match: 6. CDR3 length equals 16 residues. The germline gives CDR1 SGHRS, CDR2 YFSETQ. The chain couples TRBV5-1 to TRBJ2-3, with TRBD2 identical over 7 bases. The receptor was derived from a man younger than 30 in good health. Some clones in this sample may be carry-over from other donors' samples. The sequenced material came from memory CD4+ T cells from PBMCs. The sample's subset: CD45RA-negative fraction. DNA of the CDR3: TGCGCCAGCAGCTTGGTCGGCGGGAGCGACACAGATACGCAGTATTTT. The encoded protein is CASSLVGGSDTDTQYF.